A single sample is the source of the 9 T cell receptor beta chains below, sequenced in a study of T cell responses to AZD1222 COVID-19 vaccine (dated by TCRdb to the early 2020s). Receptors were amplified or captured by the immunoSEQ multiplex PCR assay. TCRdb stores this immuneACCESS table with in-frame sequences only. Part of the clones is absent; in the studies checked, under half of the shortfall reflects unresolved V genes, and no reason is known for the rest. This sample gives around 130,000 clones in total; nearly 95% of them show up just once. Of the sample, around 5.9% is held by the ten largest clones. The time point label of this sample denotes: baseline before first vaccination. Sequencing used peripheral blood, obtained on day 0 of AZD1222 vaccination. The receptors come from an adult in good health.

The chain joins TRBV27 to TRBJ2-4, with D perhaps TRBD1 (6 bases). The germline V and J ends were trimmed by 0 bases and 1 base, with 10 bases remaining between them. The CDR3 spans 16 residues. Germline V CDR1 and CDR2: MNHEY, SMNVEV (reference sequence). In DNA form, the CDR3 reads TGTGCCAGCAGTTTATCGGCAGGGGAGGCCAAAAACATTCAGTACTTC. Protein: CASSLSAGEAKNIQYF.

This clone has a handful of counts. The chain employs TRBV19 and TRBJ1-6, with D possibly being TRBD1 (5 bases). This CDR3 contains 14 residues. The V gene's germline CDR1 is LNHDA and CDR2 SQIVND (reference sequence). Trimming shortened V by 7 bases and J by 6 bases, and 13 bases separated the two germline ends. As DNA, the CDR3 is TGTGCCAGTAACAGAGAAAGGGGTAATTCACCCCTCCACTTT. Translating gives CASNRERGNSPLHF.

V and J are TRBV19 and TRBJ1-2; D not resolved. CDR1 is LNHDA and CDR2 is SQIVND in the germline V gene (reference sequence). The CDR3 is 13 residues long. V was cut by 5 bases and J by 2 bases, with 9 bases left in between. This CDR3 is CASSSGRNYGYTF. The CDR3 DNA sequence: TGTGCCAGTAGTTCGGGCAGAAACTATGGCTACACCTTC.

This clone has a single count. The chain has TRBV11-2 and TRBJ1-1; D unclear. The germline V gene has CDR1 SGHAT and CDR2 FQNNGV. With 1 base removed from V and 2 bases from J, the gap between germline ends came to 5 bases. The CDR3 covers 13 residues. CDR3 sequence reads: CASSLGKNTEAFF. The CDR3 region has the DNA TGTGCCAGCAGCTTAGGTAAAAACACTGAAGCTTTCTTT.

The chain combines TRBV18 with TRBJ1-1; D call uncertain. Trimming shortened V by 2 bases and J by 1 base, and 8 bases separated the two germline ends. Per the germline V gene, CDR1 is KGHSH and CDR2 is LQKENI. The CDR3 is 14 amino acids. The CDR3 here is CASSPTGRNTEAFF. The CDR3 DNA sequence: TGTGCCAGCTCACCAACGGGTCGGAACACTGAAGCTTTCTTT.

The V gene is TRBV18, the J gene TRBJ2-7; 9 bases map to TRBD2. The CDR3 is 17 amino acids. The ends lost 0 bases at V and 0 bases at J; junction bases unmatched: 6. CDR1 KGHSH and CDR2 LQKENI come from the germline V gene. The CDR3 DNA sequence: TGTGCCAGCTCACCACCGGGCGGGAGGGTTCTCTCCTACGAGCAGTACTTC. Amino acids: CASSPPGGRVLSYEQYF.

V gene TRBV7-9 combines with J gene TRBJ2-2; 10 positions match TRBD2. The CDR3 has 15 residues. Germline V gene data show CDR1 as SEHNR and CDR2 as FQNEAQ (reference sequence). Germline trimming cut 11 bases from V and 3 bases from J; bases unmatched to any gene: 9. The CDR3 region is CAAHIAGGYTGELFF. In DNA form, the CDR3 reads TGTGCCGCGCATATAGCGGGAGGATACACCGGGGAGCTGTTTTTT.

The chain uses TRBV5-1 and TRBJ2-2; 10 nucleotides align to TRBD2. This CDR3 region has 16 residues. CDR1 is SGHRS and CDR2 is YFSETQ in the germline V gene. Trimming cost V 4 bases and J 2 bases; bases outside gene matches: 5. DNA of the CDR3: TGCGCCAGCAGCCACTTAGCGGGGGGTAACACCGGGGAGCTGTTTTTT. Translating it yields CASSHLAGGNTGELFF.

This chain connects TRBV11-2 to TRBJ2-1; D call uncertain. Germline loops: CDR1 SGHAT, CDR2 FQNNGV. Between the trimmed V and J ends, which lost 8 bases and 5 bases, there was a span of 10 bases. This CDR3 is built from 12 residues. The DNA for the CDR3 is TGTGCCAGCTTATCACCTCACAATGAGCAGTTCTTC. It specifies CASLSPHNEQFF.